Included here is one T cell receptor beta chain sequence, with context. The antigen is undetermined. The libraries were made with immunoSEQ v3.0 at survey level. Produced via immunoSEQ multiplex PCR; TCRdb's table is partial and in-frame only. The table lists about 20,000 clones, approximately 86% of them singletons, with 8% to 11% in the top ten. This record comes from a study of long-term antiretroviral therapy in people with HIV. Study-level background: Some samples came about a decade before the 2015 immediate-ART recommendation, and these were the earliest. Study outcomes and limitations: Post-ART diversity increased but stayed below transplant donor controls. Blood collection from the mid-2000s to the late 2010s possibly occurred under older ART regimens. Clones that had undergone expansion before ART prevailed in the repertoire throughout all time points.

The J segment lost 5 bases and the V segment lost 0 bases, leaving 3 bases of the junction unmatched. This CDR3 is built from 14 residues. The germline V gene has CDR1 ENHRY and CDR2 SYGVKD. V gene TRBV10-3 combines with J gene TRBJ2-7; 8 bases line up with TRBD2. This sample comprised unsorted PBMCs, obtained 0.5 years after starting antiretroviral therapy. The TCR sequence derives from a man in his forties with HIV. The CDR3 here is CAISESRGGNEQYF. The CDR3 DNA reads TGTGCCATCAGTGAGTCCCGGGGGGGCAACGAGCAGTACTTC.